The following is a T cell receptor (beta chain) sequence with its context. The antigen is unknown. The CDR3 is 13 amino acids. The sample belongs to a study of cytomegalovirus exposure and HLA in healthy donors. Whole-study results and caveats: Sequence variants that were highly shared formed a cluster that was likely a sequencing artifact. When the data were analyzed later, several of the most significant clusters appeared to be linked to common viral pathogens. Among CMV-associated TCR beta chains, most appeared HLA-restricted in a later analysis.

Both 60 Vbeta primers and 13 Jbeta primers went into the PCR. The repertoire was sequenced with immunoSEQ multiplex PCR; TCRdb's copy has only in-frame clones and lacks some. The table includes over 200,000 clones, around 80% detected once. The receptor was isolated from a woman aged 55-69 years in good health and CMV-seropositive. This sequence joins TRBV21-1 and TRBJ2-7; the D call in the table, TRBD2, was not verified against the DNA. TRBV21-1 counts as a pseudogene. Sequencing was done on a sample of PBMCs. The CDR3 loop is CASSKLVLGEQYF. The CDR3 nucleotides are TGTGCCAGCAGCAAGCTAGTTTTAGGAGAGCAGTACTTC.